This TCR beta chain is drawn from a study of blood T cell repertoires in COVID-19. Turning to the study itself: PBMCs, B-cell-depleted T cells, or T cells were the source of the cDNA or gDNA that made up the material.

The germline V gene encodes CDR1 MNHNY and CDR2 SVGAGI (reference sequence). CDR3 length: 12 residues. The J segment lost 6 bases and the V segment lost 5 bases, leaving 4 bases of the junction unmatched. Some clones are missing from TCRdb's copy, which holds only in-frame ones; the method was immunoSEQ multiplex PCR. The repertoire has roughly 85,000 clones, 86% of them found once; the top ten carry about 25%. What was sequenced was peripheral blood. The clonotype comes from a man aged 45-65 years with active or convalescent COVID-19. V and J are TRBV6-6 and TRBJ2-7; 7 bases match TRBD1. CDR3 amino acids: CASSRDSFEQYF. The CDR3 DNA reads as TGTGCCAGCAGTCGGGACAGTTTCGAGCAGTACTTC.